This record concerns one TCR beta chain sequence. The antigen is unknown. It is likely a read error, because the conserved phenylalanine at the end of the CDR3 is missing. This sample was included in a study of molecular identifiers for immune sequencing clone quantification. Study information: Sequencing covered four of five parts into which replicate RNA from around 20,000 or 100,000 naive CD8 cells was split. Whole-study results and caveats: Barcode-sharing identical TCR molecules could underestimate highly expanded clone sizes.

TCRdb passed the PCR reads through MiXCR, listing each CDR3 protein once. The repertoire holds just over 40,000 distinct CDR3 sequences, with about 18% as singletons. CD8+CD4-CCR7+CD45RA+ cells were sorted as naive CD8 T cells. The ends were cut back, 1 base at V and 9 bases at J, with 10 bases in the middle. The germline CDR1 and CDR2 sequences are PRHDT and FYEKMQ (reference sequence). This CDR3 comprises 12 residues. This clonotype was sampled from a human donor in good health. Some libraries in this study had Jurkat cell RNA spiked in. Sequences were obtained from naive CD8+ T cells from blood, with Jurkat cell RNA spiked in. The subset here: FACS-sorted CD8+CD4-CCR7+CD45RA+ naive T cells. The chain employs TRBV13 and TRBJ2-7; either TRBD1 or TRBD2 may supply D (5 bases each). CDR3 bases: TGTGCCAGCAGCTTAGCTTTGGGGGTGCAGTACCTC. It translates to CASSLALGVQYL.